The next 27 T cell receptor beta chains were all read from a single sample in a study of prognosis after radiotherapy for stage I lung cancer (dated by TCRdb to about 2021). Sequencing was performed on an Illumina HiSeq 3000. The TCR beta CDR3 region was amplified from genomic DNA by two rounds of multiplex PCR. In the first round of PCR, primers specific to each TRBV and TRBJ gene were used, and the primer sequences are filed in Chinese patent CN105087789A. The public reads were run again by TCRdb, first through fastp at Q25 and then through MiXCR, and only productive beta chains were kept. Entries are consolidated by CDR3 protein sequence, retaining the most common genes and DNA. Here the sample has over 15,000 distinct CDR3 sequences; about a third occur a single time. The ten top clones hold roughly 25% of the sample. The input for sequencing was PBMCs, taken before or after stereotactic body radiation therapy (not recorded which). These receptors all stem from a donor of 50 years or more with non-small cell lung cancer.

Turning to this clonotype: A read error is the likely source, as a far larger clone sits one nucleotide away. This sequence joins TRBV6-2 or TRBV6-3 and TRBJ1-1, with 7 bases identical to TRBD1. V lost 0 bases to trimming and J lost 11 bases; unmatched junction nucleotides: 9. The CDR3 has 14 residues. Germline values: CDR1 MNHEY, CDR2 SVGEGT. CDR3 sequence: CASSYSGRDSTAFF. CDR3 bases: TGTGCCAGCAGTTACTCGGGGAGGGACAGTACGGCTTTCTTT.

This clonotype has a count of ten or more. The chain carries TRBV5-1 and TRBJ2-3; a possible D gene is TRBD2 (6 bases). The CDR3 runs to 15 residues. CDR1 and CDR2 from the germline V gene are SGHRS and YFSETQ. Trimming shortened V by 0 bases and J by 0 bases, and 8 bases separated the two germline ends. The CDR3 loop is CASSLAAGSTDTQYF. In DNA, the CDR3 is TGCGCCAGCAGCTTGGCAGCGGGTAGCACAGATACGCAGTATTTT.

This clonotype has at least ten counts. This sequence joins TRBV12-3 or TRBV12-4 and TRBJ1-3; TRBD1 might be the D (6 bases). Trimming took 6 bases from V and 0 from J, leaving 12 bases between them. The CDR3 extends over 15 amino acids. Here the CDR3 reads CASSLGGGSGNTIYF. The DNA for the CDR3 is TGTGCCAGCAGCCTCGGAGGGGGCTCTGGAAACACCATATATTTT.

This clonotype is labeled medium-sized. J is TRBJ2-7 and V is TRBV5-5, with 9 bases that match TRBD1. Germline values: CDR1 SGHKS, CDR2 YYEKEE (reference sequence). CDR3 size: 14 residues. V lost 4 bases and J lost 3; bases outside the gene matches: 5. CDR3 region: CASSQRQGVYEQYF. CDR3 in DNA: TGTGCCAGCAGCCAGCGACAGGGGGTCTACGAGCAGTACTTC.

This chain uses TRBV7-2 with TRBJ2-5, with 13 bases identical to TRBD2. Trimming took 1 base from V and 3 from J; bases not matched to a gene: 5. The CDR3 has 17 amino acids. Per the germline V gene, CDR1 is SGHTA and CDR2 is FQGNSA. In DNA, the CDR3 is TGTGCCAGCAGCTTAGGACTAGCGGGAGGAGGAAAAGAGACCCAGTACTTC. Amino acid sequence: CASSLGLAGGGKETQYF. The entire variable domain, with the rest obtained from reference TRBV7-2 and TRBJ2-5, is as follows: GAGVSQSPSNKVTEKGKDVELRCDPISGHTALYWYRQSLGQGLEFLIYFQGNSAPDKSGLPSDRFSAERTGGSVSTLTIQRTQQEDSAVYLCASSLGLAGGGKETQYFGPGTRLLVL.

This chain joins TRBV20-1 and TRBJ2-7; unclear D gene. Trimming shortened V by 0 bases and J by 4 bases, and 22 bases separated the two germline ends. Looked up from germline, CDR1 is DFQATT and CDR2 is SNEGSKA (reference sequence). The CDR3 sequence is 17 residues long. The CDR3 sequence is CSARDSGSRSYIYEQYF. CDR3 bases: TGCAGTGCTAGAGATAGTGGATCCAGGAGCTATATATACGAGCAGTACTTC.

This clonotype is labeled as medium-sized. The chain uses TRBV7-2 and TRBJ2-1; 11 bases are a match to TRBD2. In germline, CDR1 is SGHTA, CDR2 FQGNSA. With V trimmed by 1 base and J by 12 bases, 5 bases remained unmatched. CDR3 size: 14 residues. The CDR3 spells CASSLGLAGGRQFF. The CDR3 DNA follows: TGTGCCAGCAGCTTAGGCCTAGCGGGAGGTCGGCAGTTCTTC.

V and J are TRBV10-3 and TRBJ2-7, with TRBD1 as a possible D gene (6 bases). Germline V CDR1 and CDR2: ENHRY, SYGVKD. V gave up 4 bases and J gave up 4 bases, with 17 bases separating them. This CDR3 has 15 amino acids. CDR3 coding DNA: TGTGCCATCAGTGGGTGGACAGAGACTAAGTACGAGCAGTACTTC. This sequence encodes CAISGWTETKYEQYF.

This clonotype was detected many times. This sequence joins TRBV30 and TRBJ2-3, with 12 bases that match TRBD2. Germline V gives CDR1 GTSNPN, CDR2 SVGIG (reference sequence). CDR3 size: 18 residues. V shed 3 bases and J 3 bases; nucleotides not matched to a gene: 13. CDR3 amino acids: CAWRGQGLAGGRTDTQYF. The CDR3 DNA reads TGTGCCTGGAGGGGCCAGGGGCTAGCGGGAGGGAGAACAGATACGCAGTATTTT. Based on the CDR3 plus reference TRBV30 and TRBJ2-3, the full variable domain is SQTIHQWPATLVQPVGSPLSLECTVEGTSNPNLYWYRQAAGRGLQLLFYSVGIGQISSEVPQNLSASRPQDRQFILSSKKLLLSDSGFYLCAWRGQGLAGGRTDTQYFGPGTRLTVL.

Remarks on this clonotype: A far larger clone is only one base removed, so a read error is likely. This chain joins TRBV6-9 and TRBJ2-3, with unresolved D. The CDR3 is made up of 16 amino acids. Looked up from germline, CDR1 is MNHGY and CDR2 is SVAAGI. V dropped 3 bases and J dropped 2 bases, with 15 bases sitting between them. As DNA, the CDR3 is TGTGCCAGCAGTTACGACTGGCCCCCAATCACAGATACGCAGTATTTT. Protein: CASSYDWPPITDTQYF.

This chain joins TRBV2 and TRBJ2-1, with TRBD2 matching 8 bases. The germline gives CDR1 SNHLY, CDR2 FYNNEI. The CDR3 spans 13 residues. V gave up 6 bases and J gave up 9 bases; unmatched junction bases: 7. The DNA of the CDR3 is TGTGCCAGCAGCTCGGGACTAGGAGCTGAGCAGTTCTTC. Translated: CASSSGLGAEQFF.

In this sample, this clonotype turned up many times. The genes are TRBV7-9 and TRBJ1-2; no firm D call. The CDR3 contains 14 residues. Germline lookup yields CDR1 SEHNR and CDR2 FQNEAQ (reference sequence). Trimming pared 5 bases from V and 0 bases from J, leaving 10 bases between. The chain's CDR3 is CASSRTEANYGYTF. CDR3 in DNA: TGTGCCAGCAGCCGGACGGAAGCTAACTATGGCTACACCTTC. Full variable domain (outside the CDR3, taken from reference TRBV7-9 and TRBJ1-2): DTGVSQNPRHKITKRGQNVTFRCDPISEHNRLYWYRQTLGQGPEFLTYFQNEAQLEKSRLLSDRFSAERPKGSFSTLEIQRTEQGDSAMYLCASSRTEANYGYTFGSGTRLTVV.

In regard to this clonotype: The CDR3 end shows no conserved phenylalanine or tryptophan, and so a read error is likely. This chain links TRBV5-1 with TRBJ2-7; D gene uncertain. Per the germline V gene, CDR1 is SGHRS and CDR2 is YFSETQ. Deletions cut 1 base from V and 3 bases from J, with 5 bases between. This CDR3 has 12 residues. DNA for the CDR3: TGCGCCAGCAGCTTGTCCGTCTACGAGCAGTACCTC. It specifies CASSLSVYEQYL.

Many counts were recorded for this clonotype. As DNA, the CDR3 is TGTGCCAGCAGCTACCTGGGGGGTTACAATGAGCAGTTCTTC. This gives the protein CASSYLGGYNEQFF. The J gene is TRBJ2-1, the V gene TRBV7-2; TRBD2 is a possible D gene (6 bases). Germline loops: CDR1 SGHTA, CDR2 FQGNSA. The CDR3 has 14 residues. V was cut by 4 bases and J by 4 bases, with 11 bases left in between.

This clonotype was seen at least ten times. This sequence joins TRBV12-3 or TRBV12-4 and TRBJ1-2; maybe TRBD1 (5 bases). Trimming cost V 6 bases and J 5 bases, with 13 bases left between them. This CDR3 region has 13 residues. The CDR3 spells CASSQTENYGYTF. The CDR3 DNA follows: TGTGCCAGCAGCCAGACAGAAAATTATGGCTACACCTTC.

This clonotype was picked up many times. The rearrangement joins TRBV4-2 to TRBJ2-1; 8 bases are a match to TRBD2. V shed 0 bases, J shed 9 bases, and the junction held 10 bases outside the gene matches. The CDR3 sequence is 16 residues long. Germline V lookup: CDR1 LGHNA, CDR2 YNFKEQ. Written as DNA, the CDR3 is TGTGCCAGCAGCCAAGAAGCGAGCGGGAGTATGGGTGAGCAGTTCTTC. Translated, it gives CASSQEASGSMGEQFF.

This clonotype was seen many times. The chain recombines TRBV7-2 with TRBJ1-3, with D hard to call. CDR1 SGHTA and CDR2 FQGNSA come from the germline V gene. Trimming stripped 4 bases from V and 0 bases from J, with 10 bases between. The CDR3 has 15 residues. CDR3 sequence reads: CASSSDVFSGNTIYF. The CDR3 region has the DNA TGTGCCAGCAGCTCAGACGTCTTCTCTGGAAACACCATATATTTT.

This clonotype is judged medium-sized (0.01 to 0.1%). The chain is built from TRBV20-1 and TRBJ1-2; tentatively, D is TRBD1 (5 bases). Germline loops: CDR1 DFQATT, CDR2 SNEGSKA (reference sequence). The V and J ends lost 5 bases and 0 bases respectively, with 16 bases between them. The CDR3 sequence is 15 residues long. The CDR3 nucleotides read TGCAGTGCTTGTTGCGGGGGGGAGACTAACTATGGCTACACCTTC. It codes for CSACCGGETNYGYTF.

In the case of this clonotype: One end of the junction fails to match germline, which may point to a read error. The chain joins TRBV20-1 to TRBJ1-2; D perhaps matches TRBD1 (5 bases). Germline V gene sequence: CDR1 DFQATT, CDR2 SNEGSKA (reference sequence). The CDR3 has 14 residues. CDR3 sequence: CSARYPRGDYSYTF. CDR3 coding DNA: TGCAGTGCTAGATATCCGAGGGGCGACTATAGCTACACCTTC.

This clonotype occurred many times. The chain carries TRBV20-1 and TRBJ1-6; D may be TRBD1 (6 bases). The J call may be in error: the DNA end matches TRBJ1-1 better. The CDR3 covers 14 residues. Germline loops: CDR1 DFQATT, CDR2 SNEGSKA (reference sequence). The CDR3 DNA is TGCAGTGCTAGAGAGGACAGAAACCTCCCTGAAGCTTTCTTT. Its translation: CSAREDRNLPEAFF.

The genes are TRBV4-1 and TRBJ1-1; 7 nucleotides align to TRBD1. Losses at the gene ends were 7 bases for V and 1 base for J; bases not matched to a gene: 15. Per germline, CDR1 MGHRA and CDR2 YSYEKL. This CDR3 is built from 17 residues. The CDR3 loop reads CASIRGWTGFSNTEAFF. CDR3 sequence (DNA): TGCGCCAGCATCCGCGGCTGGACAGGTTTTTCGAACACTGAAGCTTTCTTT.

This clonotype was found many times. The V call is TRBV7-8, the J call TRBJ2-7; 10 bases line up with TRBD2. From germline, CDR1 is SGHVS and CDR2 FQNEAQ. The CDR3 extends over 15 amino acids. Trimming removed 5 bases from V and 7 bases from J; junction bases left unmatched: 11. CDR3: CASSPGLAGVGEQYF. The CDR3 coding sequence is TGTGCCAGCAGCCCGGGCCTAGCGGGAGTGGGTGAGCAGTACTTC.

This clonotype was counted many times. This sequence joins TRBV30 and TRBJ2-5; the D gene is possibly TRBD1 (6 bases). The CDR3 sequence is 14 residues long. Germline lookup yields CDR1 GTSNPN and CDR2 SVGIG (reference sequence). V was pared by 5 bases and J by 1 base, with 14 bases between. This CDR3 is CAWAQGRAQETQYF. CDR3 nucleotides: TGTGCCTGGGCACAGGGAAGGGCCCAAGAGACCCAGTACTTC.

To note about this clonotype: This may come from a read error, since a much larger clone is one base off. This chain joins TRBV5-4 and TRBJ2-2; D gene unclear. The CDR3 length is 14 residues. The V gene lost 1 base and the J gene lost 3 bases, with 7 bases spanning the gap. Germline assignment: CDR1 SGHNT and CDR2 YYREEE (reference sequence). The CDR3 DNA reads TGTGCCAGCAGCTTGATGGTCGACACCGGGGAGCTGTTTTTT. Translating gives CASSLMVDTGELFF.

This clonotype came up once. Since a far larger clone is one base different, this is likely a read error. This chain links TRBV6-9 with TRBJ2-1; D possibly corresponds to TRBD2 (5 bases). V lost 8 bases and J 9 bases, leaving 20 bases between the germline ends. This CDR3 contains 14 residues. The V gene's germline CDR1 is MNHGY and CDR2 SVAAGI. The CDR3 protein is CASQDGVGSGEQFF. CDR3 nucleotide sequence: TGTGCCAGCCAGGACGGGGTAGGGTCTGGTGAGCAGTTCTTC.

The sample holds many counts of this clonotype. The J gene is TRBJ2-5, the V gene TRBV6-2 or TRBV6-3, with TRBD1 identical over 7 bases. Germline CDR1 MNHEY, CDR2 SVGEGT. V dropped 7 bases and J dropped 5; count of bases not matched to a gene: 7. This CDR3 contains 13 residues. This chain's CDR3 is CASTRDSMETQYF. DNA of the CDR3: TGTGCCAGCACTAGGGACAGCATGGAGACCCAGTACTTC.

The table lists this clonotype with many counts. V usage is TRBV9 and J usage is TRBJ2-1; D uncertain. The V gene lost 4 bases and the J gene lost 4 bases, with 9 bases spanning the gap. CDR1 and CDR2 (germline): SGDLS, YYNGEE. The CDR3 totals 13 residues. The CDR3 DNA reads TGTGCCAGCAGCTACGGTACGTACAATGAGCAGTTCTTC. It specifies CASSYGTYNEQFF.